This paragraph covers one T cell receptor (beta chain) sequence. No antigen is known for it. The data originate from a study of PD-1 blockade in classical Hodgkin lymphoma. Turning to the study itself: Nivolumab dosed at 3 mg/kg went to patients intravenously every 2 weeks. Study results and limitations: Whatever underlies the repertoire differences (possibly disease activity or prior therapy) remains undefined. Newly diagnosed patients were reported to exhibit reduced baseline TCR diversity relative to healthy donors. CD4+ TCR diversity rose significantly by C4D1, and CD8+ TCR diversity did not.

Every one of the patients relapsed after autologous stem cell transplantation (brentuximab vedotin exposure was variable). The germline V gene encodes CDR1 MNHEY and CDR2 SVGAGI. The CDR3 is 16 residues long. V was clipped by 1 base and J by 2 bases, with 14 bases between them. Profiling relied on immunoSEQ multiplex PCR, and the TCRdb table lists in-frame clones only, not all of them. The sample contains tens of thousands of clones, around 80% of which appear only once. This TCR came from a human donor with classical Hodgkin lymphoma. The sample here was peripheral blood mononuclear cells (PBMCs), taken at baseline. The V and J genes are TRBV6-5 and TRBJ1-2; maybe TRBD1 (5 bases). CDR3 loop: CASSYFRGGVNYGYTF. CDR3 bases: TGTGCCAGCAGTTACTTCCGGGGGGGGGTCAACTATGGCTACACCTTC.